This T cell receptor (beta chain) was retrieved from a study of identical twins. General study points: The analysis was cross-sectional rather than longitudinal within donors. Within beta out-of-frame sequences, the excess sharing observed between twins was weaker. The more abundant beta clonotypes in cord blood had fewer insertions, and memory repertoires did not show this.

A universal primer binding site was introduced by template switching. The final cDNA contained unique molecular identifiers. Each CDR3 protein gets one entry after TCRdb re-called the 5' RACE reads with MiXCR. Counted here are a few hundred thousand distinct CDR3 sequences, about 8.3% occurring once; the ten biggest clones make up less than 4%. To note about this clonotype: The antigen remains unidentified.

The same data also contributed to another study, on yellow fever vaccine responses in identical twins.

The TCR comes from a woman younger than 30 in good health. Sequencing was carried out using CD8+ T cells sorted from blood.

The CDR3 nucleotides read TGTGCCAGCAGCTTAGTAGGGCGGGGGGGCACAGATACGCAGTATTTT. Translating gives CASSLVGRGGTDTQYF. This chain links TRBV7-2 with TRBJ2-3; 8 nucleotides agree with TRBD2. Germline CDR1 and CDR2: SGHTA and FQGNSA. CDR3 size: 16 residues. With V trimmed by 1 base and J by 1 base, 4 bases remained unmatched.